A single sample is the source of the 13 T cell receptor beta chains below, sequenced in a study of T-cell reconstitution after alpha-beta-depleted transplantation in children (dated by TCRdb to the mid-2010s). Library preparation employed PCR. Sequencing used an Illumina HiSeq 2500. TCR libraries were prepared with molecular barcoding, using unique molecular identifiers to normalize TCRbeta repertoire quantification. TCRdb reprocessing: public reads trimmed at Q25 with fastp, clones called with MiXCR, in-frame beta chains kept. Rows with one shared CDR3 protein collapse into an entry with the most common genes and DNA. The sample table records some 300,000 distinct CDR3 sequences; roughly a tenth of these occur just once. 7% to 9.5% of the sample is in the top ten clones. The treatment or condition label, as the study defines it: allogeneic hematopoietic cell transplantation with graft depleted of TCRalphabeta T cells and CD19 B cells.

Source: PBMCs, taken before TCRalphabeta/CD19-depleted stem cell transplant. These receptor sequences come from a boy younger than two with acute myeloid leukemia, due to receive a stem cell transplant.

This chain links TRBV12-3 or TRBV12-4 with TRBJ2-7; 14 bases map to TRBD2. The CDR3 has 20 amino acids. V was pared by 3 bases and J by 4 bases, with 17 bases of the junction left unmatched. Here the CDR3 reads CASSFHVSGLAGVMRYEQYF. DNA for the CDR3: TGTGCCAGCAGTTTCCACGTTTCGGGACTAGCGGGAGTCATGAGGTACGAGCAGTACTTC.

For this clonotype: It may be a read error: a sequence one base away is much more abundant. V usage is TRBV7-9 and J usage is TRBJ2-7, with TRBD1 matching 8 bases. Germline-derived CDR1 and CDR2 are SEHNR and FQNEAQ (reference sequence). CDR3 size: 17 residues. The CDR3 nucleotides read TGTGCCAGGAGCTTAGTTCCCGGGACAGGAATCTCCTACGAGCAGTACTTC. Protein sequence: CARSLVPGTGISYEQYF.

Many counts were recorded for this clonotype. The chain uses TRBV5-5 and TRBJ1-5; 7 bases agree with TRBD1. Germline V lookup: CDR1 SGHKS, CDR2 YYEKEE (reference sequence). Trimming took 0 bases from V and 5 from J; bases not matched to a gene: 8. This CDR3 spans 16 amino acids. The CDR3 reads CASSLEGAGRDQPQHF. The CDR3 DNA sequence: TGTGCCAGCAGCTTGGAGGGGGCAGGGAGGGATCAGCCCCAGCATTTT.

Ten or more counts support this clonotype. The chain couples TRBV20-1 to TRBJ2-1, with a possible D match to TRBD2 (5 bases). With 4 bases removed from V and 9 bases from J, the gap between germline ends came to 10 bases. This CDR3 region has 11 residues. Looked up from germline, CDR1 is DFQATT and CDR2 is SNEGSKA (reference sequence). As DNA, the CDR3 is TGCAGTGCTATTGGACTGGTTGAGCAGTTCTTC. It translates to CSAIGLVEQFF.

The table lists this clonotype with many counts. CDR3 nucleotides: TGCGCCAGCAGCTTGGAAAAGGGAATACACGAGCAGTACTTC. Its translation is CASSLEKGIHEQYF. J is TRBJ2-7 and V is TRBV5-1; D not resolved. In germline, CDR1 is SGHRS, CDR2 YFSETQ. V was clipped by 0 bases and J by 5 bases, with 12 bases between them. CDR3 length equals 14 residues.

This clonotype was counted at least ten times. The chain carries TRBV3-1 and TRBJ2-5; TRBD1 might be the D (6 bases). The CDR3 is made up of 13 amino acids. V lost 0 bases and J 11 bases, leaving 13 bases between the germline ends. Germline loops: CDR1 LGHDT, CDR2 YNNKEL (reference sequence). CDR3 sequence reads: CASSQDILQGQYF. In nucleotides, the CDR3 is TGTGCCAGCAGCCAAGATATTTTACAGGGTCAGTACTTC.

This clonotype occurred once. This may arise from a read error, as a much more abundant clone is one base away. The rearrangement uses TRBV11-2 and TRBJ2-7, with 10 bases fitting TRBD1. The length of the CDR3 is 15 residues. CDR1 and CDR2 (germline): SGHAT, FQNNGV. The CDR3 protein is CAISLAGTGDYEQYF. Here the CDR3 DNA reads TGTGCCATCAGCTTAGCCGGGACAGGGGACTACGAGCAGTACTTC.

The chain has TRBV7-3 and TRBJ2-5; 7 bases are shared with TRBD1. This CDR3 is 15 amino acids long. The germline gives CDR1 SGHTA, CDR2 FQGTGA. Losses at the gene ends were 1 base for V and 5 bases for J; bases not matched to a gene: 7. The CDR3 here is CASSLKGATGETQYF. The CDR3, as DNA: TGTGCCAGCAGCTTAAAGGGGGCGACAGGGGAGACCCAGTACTTC.

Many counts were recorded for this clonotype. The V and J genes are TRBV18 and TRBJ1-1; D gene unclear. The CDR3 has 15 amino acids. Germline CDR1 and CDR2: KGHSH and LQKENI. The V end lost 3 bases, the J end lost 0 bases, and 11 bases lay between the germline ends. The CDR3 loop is CASSPLGRMNTEAFF. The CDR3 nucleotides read TGTGCCAGCTCACCCCTAGGCAGGATGAACACTGAAGCTTTCTTT.

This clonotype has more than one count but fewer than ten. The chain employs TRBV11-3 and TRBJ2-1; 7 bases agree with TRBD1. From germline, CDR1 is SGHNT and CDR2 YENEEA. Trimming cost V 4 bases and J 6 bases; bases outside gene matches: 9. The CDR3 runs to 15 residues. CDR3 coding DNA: TGTGCCAGCAGCTCATGGGACAGCCTACGCAATGAGCAGTTCTTC. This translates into CASSSWDSLRNEQFF.

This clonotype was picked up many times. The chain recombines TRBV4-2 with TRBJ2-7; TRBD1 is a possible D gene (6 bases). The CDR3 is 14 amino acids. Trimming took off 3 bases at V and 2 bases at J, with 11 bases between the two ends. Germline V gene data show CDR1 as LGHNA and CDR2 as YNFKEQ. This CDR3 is CASSQTGAPYEQYF. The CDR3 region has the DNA TGTGCCAGCAGCCAGACAGGAGCCCCCTACGAGCAGTACTTC.

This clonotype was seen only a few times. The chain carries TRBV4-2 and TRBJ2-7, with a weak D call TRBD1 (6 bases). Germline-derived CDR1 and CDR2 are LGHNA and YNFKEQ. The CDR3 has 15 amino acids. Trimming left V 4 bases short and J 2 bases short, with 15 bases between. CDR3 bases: TGTGCCAGCAGCCCGAGGTCAGGGGCCCCCTACGAGCAGTACTTC. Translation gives CASSPRSGAPYEQYF.

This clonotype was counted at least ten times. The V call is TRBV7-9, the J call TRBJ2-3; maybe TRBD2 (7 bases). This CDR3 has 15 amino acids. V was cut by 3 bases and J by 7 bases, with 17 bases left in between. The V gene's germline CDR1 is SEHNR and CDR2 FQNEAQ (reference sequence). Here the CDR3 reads CASSLGRGPQNTQYF. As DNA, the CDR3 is TGTGCCAGCAGCTTGGGGCGGGGGCCTCAGAATACGCAGTATTTT.